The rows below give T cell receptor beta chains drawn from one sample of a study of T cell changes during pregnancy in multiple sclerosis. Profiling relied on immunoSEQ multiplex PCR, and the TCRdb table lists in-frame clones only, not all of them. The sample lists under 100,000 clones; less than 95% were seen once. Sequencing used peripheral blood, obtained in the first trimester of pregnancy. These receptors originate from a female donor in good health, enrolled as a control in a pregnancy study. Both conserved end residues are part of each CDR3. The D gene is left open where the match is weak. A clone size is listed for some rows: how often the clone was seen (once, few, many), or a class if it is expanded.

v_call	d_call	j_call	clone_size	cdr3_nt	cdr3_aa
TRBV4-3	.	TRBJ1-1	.	TGCGCCAGCAGCCAGGTTCAGGACTTGAACACTGAAGCTTTCTTT	CASSQVQDLNTEAFF
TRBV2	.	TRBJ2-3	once	TGTGCCAGCAGTGAAACCGGAGCCATGCAGTATTTT	CASSETGAMQYF
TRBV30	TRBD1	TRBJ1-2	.	TGTGCCTGGAGGACAGGGTCCTATGGCTACACCTTC	CAWRTGSYGYTF
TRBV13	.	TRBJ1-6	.	TGTGCCAGCAGCTTAATGGGCAGGGATTCACCCCTCCACTTT	CASSLMGRDSPLHF
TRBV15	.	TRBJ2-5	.	TGTGCCACCAGCAGGTCCACGGCGGGATGGGGGGGCGAGACCCAGTACTTC	CATSRSTAGWGGETQYF
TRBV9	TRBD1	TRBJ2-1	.	TGTGCCAGCAGCCCACGACAGGGGGCTCAGGATGAGCAGTTCTTC	CASSPRQGAQDEQFF
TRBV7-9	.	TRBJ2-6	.	TGTGCCAGCGGACCGACAGGACAGCTCTCTGGGGCCAACGTCCTGACTTTC	CASGPTGQLSGANVLTF
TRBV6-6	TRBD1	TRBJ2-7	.	TGTGCCAGCATCTATGCTCGGGGGACAGGAAGGAACGAGCAGTACTTC	CASIYARGTGRNEQYF
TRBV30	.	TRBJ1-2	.	TGTGCCTGGAGTAAAACAGGGCTCACTAACTATGGCTACACCTTC	CAWSKTGLTNYGYTF
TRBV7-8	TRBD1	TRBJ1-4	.	TGTGCCAGCAGCCCCCGACCGGGACAGGGGGGTGAAAAACTGTTTTTT	CASSPRPGQGGEKLFF